The entry below describes one T cell receptor (beta chain). This CDR3 comprises 15 residues. With 2 bases clipped from V and 1 base from J, the junction kept 5 bases outside the gene matches. Germline CDR1 SGHRS, CDR2 YFSETQ. This sample stems from a study of blood T cell repertoires in COVID-19. On the study more broadly: The United States, Italy and Spain supplied acute and convalescent COVID-19 samples. In each case, the material was cDNA or gDNA derived from T cells, B-cell-depleted T cells, or PBMCs.

Study processing details: Estimated nucleated cell counts came from reference gene primer amplification. Clones were sequenced by immunoSEQ multiplex PCR, and TCRdb holds only the in-frame ones, with some missing. The V and J calls and clone size come from that table; D and trimming were worked out from the DNA. The repertoire holds 140,000 or so clones, with more than 70% as singletons. This clonotype was sampled from a woman in her forties or fifties with acute or convalescent COVID-19. The chain links TRBV5-1 to TRBJ2-5, with 7 bases matching TRBD1. Sequencing was done on a sample of peripheral blood. CDR3 bases: TGCGCCAGCAGCTTCCACGGACAGGCCCAAGAGACCCAGTACTTC. This gives the protein CASSFHGQAQETQYF.